This T cell receptor (beta chain) was observed in a study of T-cell reconstitution after alpha-beta-depleted transplantation in children. Findings and caveats of the study: TCRbeta diversity was high at day 60 in some patients (a result of surviving recipient T cells and thymic progenitors). T cells produced anew were the main source of T-cell counts and diversity one year after transplant. It was reported that alpha-beta T cells came from several hundred expanded graft clones (about two months after transplant).

This clonotype was recorded a few times. The antigen remains unidentified. This CDR3 comprises 14 residues. V lost 8 bases and J lost 1, with 13 bases in between. The V gene's germline CDR1 is MGHDK and CDR2 SYGVNS. Preparation of the TCRbeta library used unique molecular identifiers. TCRdb called the PCR reads again in MiXCR, with one record for every CDR3 protein. The sample has 530,000 or so distinct CDR3 sequences, 27% seen once. The source is a boy under three years old with Wiskott-Aldrich syndrome, due to receive a stem cell transplant. The material was PBMCs, obtained before TCRalphabeta/CD19-depleted stem cell transplant. This rearrangement joins TRBV25-1 to TRBJ2-3; possibly TRBD1 or TRBD2 for D (5 bases each). The CDR3 coding sequence is TGTGCCAGCTCCCGGGACCCACGCACAGATACGCAGTATTTT. This codes for CASSRDPRTDTQYF.